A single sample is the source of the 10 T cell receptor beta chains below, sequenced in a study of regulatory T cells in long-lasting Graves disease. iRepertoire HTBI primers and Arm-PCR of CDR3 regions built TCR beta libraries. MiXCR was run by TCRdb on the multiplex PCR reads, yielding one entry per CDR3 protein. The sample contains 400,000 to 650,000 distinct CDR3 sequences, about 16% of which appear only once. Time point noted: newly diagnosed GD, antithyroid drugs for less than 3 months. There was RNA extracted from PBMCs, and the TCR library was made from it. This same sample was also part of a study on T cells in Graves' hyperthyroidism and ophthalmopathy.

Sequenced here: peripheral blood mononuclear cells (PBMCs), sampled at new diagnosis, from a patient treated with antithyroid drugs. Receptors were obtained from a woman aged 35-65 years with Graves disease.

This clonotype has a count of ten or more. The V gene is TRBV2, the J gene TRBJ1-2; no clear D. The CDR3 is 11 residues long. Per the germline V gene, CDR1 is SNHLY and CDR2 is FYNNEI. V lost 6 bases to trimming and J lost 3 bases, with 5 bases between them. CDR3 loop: CASSTYYGYTF. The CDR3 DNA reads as TGTGCCAGCAGCACGTACTATGGCTACACCTTC.

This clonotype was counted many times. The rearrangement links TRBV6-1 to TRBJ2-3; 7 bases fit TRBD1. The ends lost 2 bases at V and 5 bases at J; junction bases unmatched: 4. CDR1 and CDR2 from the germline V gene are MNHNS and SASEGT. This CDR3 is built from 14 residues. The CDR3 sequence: CASSEQGVGDTQYF. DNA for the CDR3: TGTGCCAGCAGTGAACAGGGGGTTGGAGATACGCAGTATTTT.

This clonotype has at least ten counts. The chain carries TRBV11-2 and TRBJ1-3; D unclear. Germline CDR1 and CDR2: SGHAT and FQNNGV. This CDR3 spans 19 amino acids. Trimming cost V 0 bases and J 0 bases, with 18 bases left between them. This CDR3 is CASSLDSNHGFISGNTIYF. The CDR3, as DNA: TGTGCCAGCAGCTTAGACTCTAACCACGGTTTCATCTCTGGAAACACCATATATTTT.

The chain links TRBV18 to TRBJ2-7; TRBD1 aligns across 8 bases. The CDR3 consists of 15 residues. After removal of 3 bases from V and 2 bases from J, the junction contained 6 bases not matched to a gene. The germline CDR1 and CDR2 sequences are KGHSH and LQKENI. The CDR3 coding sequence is TGTGCCAGCTCACCCGGACAGGGCCCCACCTACGAGCAGTACTTC. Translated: CASSPGQGPTYEQYF.

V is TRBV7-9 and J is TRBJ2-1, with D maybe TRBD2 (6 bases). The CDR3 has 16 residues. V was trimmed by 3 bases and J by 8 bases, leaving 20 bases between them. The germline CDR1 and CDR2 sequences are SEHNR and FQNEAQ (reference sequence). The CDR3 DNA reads TGTGCCAGCAGCTTGCGGGGACTGGACCTTTGGGATGAGCAGTTCTTC. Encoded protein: CASSLRGLDLWDEQFF.

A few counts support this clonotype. The CDR3 sequence is CSARWDLRSGELFF. The CDR3 DNA reads TGCAGTGCTAGATGGGACCTGCGATCTGGGGAGCTGTTTTTT. The V gene is TRBV20-1, the J gene TRBJ2-2; D tentatively reads TRBD1 or TRBD2 (5 bases each). The CDR3 length is 14 residues. Germline V gene sequence: CDR1 DFQATT, CDR2 SNEGSKA (reference sequence). The ends were cut back, 2 bases at V and 8 bases at J, with 15 bases in the middle.

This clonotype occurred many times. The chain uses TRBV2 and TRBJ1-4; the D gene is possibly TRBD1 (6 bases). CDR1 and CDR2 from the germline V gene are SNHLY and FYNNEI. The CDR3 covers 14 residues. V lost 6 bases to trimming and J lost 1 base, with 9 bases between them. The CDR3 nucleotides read TGTGCCAGCAGCGAACAGGGAACTAATGAAAAACTGTTTTTT. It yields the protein CASSEQGTNEKLFF.

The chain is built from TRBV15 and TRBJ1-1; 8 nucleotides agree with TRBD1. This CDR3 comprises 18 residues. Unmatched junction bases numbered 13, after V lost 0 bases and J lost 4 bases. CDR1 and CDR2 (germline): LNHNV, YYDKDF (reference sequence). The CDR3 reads CATSRDLGQGAHGTEAFF. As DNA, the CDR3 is TGTGCCACCAGCAGAGATTTAGGTCAGGGGGCGCACGGCACTGAAGCTTTCTTT.

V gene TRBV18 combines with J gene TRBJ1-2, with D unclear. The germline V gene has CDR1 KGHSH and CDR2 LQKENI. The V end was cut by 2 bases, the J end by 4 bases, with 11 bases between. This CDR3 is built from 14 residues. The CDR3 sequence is CASSPGPRGYGYTF. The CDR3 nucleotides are TGTGCCAGCTCACCAGGACCCCGGGGCTATGGCTACACCTTC.

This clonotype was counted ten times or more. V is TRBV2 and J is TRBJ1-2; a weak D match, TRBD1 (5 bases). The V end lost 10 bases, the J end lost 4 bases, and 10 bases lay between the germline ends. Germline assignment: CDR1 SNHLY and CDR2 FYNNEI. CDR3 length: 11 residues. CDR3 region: CATSRGYGYTF. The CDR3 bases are TGTGCCACCTCTAGGGGCTATGGCTACACCTTC.